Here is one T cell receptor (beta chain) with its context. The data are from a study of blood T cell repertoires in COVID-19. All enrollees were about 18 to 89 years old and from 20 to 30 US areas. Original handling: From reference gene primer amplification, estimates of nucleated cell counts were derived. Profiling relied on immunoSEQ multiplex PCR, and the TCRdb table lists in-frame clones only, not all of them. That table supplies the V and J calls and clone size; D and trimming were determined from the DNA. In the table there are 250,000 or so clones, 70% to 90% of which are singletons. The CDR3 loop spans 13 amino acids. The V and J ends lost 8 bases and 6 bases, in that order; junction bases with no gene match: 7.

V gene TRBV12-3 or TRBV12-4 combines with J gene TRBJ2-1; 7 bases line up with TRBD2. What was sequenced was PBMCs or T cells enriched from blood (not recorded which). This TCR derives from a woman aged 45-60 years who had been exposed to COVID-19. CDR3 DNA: TGTGCCAGCGGGCTAGCGGACGGCAATGAGCAGTTCTTC. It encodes CASGLADGNEQFF.